This TCR beta chain was sequenced during a study of T cells after yellow fever vaccination. It was through 5'RACE template switching that TCR cDNA was made, with a universal primer site and UMIs added. TCRdb processed the 5' RACE reads anew with MiXCR; each CDR3 protein has one entry. This sample has roughly 62,000 distinct CDR3 sequences; roughly 7.4% occur once, and the top ten carry approximately 41%. Germline lookup yields CDR1 SGHVS and CDR2 FQNEAQ. V was pared by 2 bases and J by 5 bases, with 9 bases between. The CDR3 is 13 residues long. The chain has TRBV7-8 and TRBJ2-5; D is perhaps TRBD2 (5 bases). Sequenced here: CD8+ T cells sorted from PBMCs, sampled on the day of the first yellow fever vaccination. This receptor was obtained from a man younger than 35 who received the YFV17D yellow fever vaccine. This CDR3 reads CASSLRWEETQYF. Written as DNA, the CDR3 is TGTGCCAGCAGCTTAAGGTGGGAGGAGACCCAGTACTTC.